Detailed here is one TCR beta chain. The antigen is unknown. This sample is part of a study of shared clonotypes between healthy human individuals. Study-wide points: Some naive CD4 clonotypes, 4.5% to 5.5%, turned up in common across several donors.

The DNA input per sorted-subset replicate PCR was 150 to 200 ng, corresponding to tens of thousands of T cell genomes. The protocol was immunoSEQ multiplex PCR, while the TCRdb copy is restricted to in-frame clones and leaves out a portion. The sample lists 1.6 million or so clones; approximately 97% were seen once. The CDR3 runs to 16 residues. CDR1 is KGHSH and CDR2 is LQKENI in the germline V gene. Trimming at V came to 5 bases and at J to 5 bases, leaving 12 bases not matched to a gene. The sequence derives from a man in his thirties or forties in good health. This chain joins TRBV18 and TRBJ2-3; 8 nucleotides agree with TRBD2. The sequenced sample was naive CD4+ T cells sorted from blood. Subset indicated: CD45RA+ positively selected. Written as DNA, the CDR3 is TGTGCCAGCTCAACAACTAGCGGACTGGGCGGAGATACGCAGTATTTT. Amino acid sequence: CASSTTSGLGGDTQYF.